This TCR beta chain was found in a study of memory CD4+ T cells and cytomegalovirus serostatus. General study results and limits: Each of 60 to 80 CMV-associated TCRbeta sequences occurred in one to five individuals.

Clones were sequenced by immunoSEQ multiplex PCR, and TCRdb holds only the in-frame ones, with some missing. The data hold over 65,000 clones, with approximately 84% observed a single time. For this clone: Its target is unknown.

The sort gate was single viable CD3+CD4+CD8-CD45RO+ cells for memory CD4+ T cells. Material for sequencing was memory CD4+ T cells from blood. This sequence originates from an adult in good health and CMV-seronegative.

The CDR3 DNA reads as TGTGCCAGCAAACTAGAGGGGGTCTATGGCTACACCTTC. It codes for CASKLEGVYGYTF. This chain joins TRBV9 and TRBJ1-2; TRBD1 is a possible D gene (6 bases). V lost 6 bases to trimming and J lost 4 bases, with 13 bases between them. This CDR3 has 13 amino acids. From germline, CDR1 is SGDLS and CDR2 YYNGEE.